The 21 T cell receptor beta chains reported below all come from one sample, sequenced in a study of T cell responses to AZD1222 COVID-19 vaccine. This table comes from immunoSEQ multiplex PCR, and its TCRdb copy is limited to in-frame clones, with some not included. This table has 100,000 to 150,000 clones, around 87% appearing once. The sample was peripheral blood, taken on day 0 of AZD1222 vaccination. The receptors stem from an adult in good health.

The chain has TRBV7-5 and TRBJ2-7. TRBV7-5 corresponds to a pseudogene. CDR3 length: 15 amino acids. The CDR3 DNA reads TGTGCCAGAAGTGCAAAGAAGGGCCCTTCCTACGAGCAGTACTTC. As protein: CARSAKKGPSYEQYF.

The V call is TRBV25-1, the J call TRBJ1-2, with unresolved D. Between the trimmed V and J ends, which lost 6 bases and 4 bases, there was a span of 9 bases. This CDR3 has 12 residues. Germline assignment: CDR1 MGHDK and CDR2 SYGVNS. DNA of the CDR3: TGTGCCAGCAGCGCCGGGATCTATGGCTACACCTTC. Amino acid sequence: CASSAGIYGYTF.

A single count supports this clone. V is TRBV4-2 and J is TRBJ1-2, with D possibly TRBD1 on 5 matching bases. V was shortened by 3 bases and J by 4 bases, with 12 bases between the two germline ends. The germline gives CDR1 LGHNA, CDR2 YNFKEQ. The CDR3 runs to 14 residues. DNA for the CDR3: TGTGCCAGCAGCCACGGGACGGACCTCTATGGCTACACCTTC. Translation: CASSHGTDLYGYTF.

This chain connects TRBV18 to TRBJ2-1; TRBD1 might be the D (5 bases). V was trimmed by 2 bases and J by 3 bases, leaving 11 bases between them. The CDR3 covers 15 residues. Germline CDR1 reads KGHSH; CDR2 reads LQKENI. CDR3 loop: CASSPVGQGYNEQFF. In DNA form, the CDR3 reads TGTGCCAGCTCACCAGTCGGACAAGGCTACAATGAGCAGTTCTTC.

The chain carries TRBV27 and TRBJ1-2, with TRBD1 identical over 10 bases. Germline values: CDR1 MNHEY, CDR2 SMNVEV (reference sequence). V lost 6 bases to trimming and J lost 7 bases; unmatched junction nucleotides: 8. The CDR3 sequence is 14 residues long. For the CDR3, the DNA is TGTGCCAGCAGCCCAGGACAGGGGGTAGGTGGCTACACCTTC. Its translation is CASSPGQGVGGYTF.

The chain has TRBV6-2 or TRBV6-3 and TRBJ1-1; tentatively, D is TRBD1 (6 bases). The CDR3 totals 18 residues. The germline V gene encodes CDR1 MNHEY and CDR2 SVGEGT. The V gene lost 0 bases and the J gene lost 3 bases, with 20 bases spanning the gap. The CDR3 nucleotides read TGTGCCAGCAGTTACTCGAAAAACATTTGGACAGCCCACACTGAAGCTTTCTTT. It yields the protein CASSYSKNIWTAHTEAFF.

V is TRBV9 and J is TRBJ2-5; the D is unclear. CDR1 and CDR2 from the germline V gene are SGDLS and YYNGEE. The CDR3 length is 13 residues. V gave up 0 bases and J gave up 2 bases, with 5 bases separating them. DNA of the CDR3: TGTGCCAGCAGCGTAGGCCAACAAGAGACCCAGTACTTC. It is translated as CASSVGQQETQYF.

The CDR3 DNA follows: TGTGCCAGTAGTGGGGCGGGCTTCTCCTACAATGAGCAGTTCTTC. This gives the protein CASSGAGFSYNEQFF. The V and J genes are TRBV19 and TRBJ2-1; either TRBD1 or TRBD2 may fit D (5 bases each). Germline-derived CDR1 and CDR2 are LNHDA and SQIVND (reference sequence). There are 15 residues in the CDR3. Trimming pared 5 bases from V and 0 bases from J, leaving 11 bases between.

The CDR3 DNA follows: TGTGCCAGCAGTTTAGCGATTAACTATGGCTACACCTTC. This gives the protein CASSLAINYGYTF. The V gene is TRBV28, the J gene TRBJ1-2; D is unclear. The CDR3 has 13 amino acids. V dropped 2 bases and J dropped 1 base, with 5 bases sitting between them. Looked up from germline, CDR1 is MDHEN and CDR2 is SYDVKM.

CDR3 in amino acids: CASSPERGNTQETQYF. The CDR3 nucleotides read TGTGCCAGCAGTCCCGAGAGGGGGAATACTCAAGAGACCCAGTACTTC. The chain couples TRBV28 to TRBJ2-5, with D tentatively TRBD1 (6 bases). The ends were cut back, 5 bases at V and 2 bases at J, with 18 bases in the middle. Germline loops: CDR1 MDHEN, CDR2 SYDVKM. CDR3 length: 16 residues.

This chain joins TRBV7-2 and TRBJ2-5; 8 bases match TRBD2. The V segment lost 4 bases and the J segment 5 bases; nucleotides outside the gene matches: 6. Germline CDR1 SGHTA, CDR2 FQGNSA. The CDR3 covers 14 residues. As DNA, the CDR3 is TGTGCCAGCAGCTCCAGCGGGAGAGGGGAGACCCAGTACTTC. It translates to CASSSSGRGETQYF. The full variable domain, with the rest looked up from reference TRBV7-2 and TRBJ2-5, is GAGVSQSPSNKVTEKGKDVELRCDPISGHTALYWYRQSLGQGLEFLIYFQGNSAPDKSGLPSDRFSAERTGGSVSTLTIQRTQQEDSAVYLCASSSSGRGETQYFGPGTRLLVL.

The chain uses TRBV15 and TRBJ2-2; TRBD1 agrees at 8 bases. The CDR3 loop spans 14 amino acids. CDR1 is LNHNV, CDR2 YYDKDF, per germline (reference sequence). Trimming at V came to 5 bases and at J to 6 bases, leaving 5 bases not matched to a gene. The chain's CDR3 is CATSVDRGPGELFF. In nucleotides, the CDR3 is TGTGCCACCAGCGTAGACAGGGGACCCGGGGAGCTGTTTTTT.

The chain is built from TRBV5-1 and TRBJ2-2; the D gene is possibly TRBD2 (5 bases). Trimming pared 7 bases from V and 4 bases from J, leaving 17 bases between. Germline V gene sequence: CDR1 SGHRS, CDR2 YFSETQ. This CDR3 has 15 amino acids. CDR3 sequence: CASHLGGESTGELFF. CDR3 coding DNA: TGCGCCAGCCATTTAGGAGGCGAGAGCACCGGGGAGCTGTTTTTT. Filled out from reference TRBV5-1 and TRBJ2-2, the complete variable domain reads KAGVTQTPRYLIKTRGQQVTLSCSPISGHRSVSWYQQTPGQGLQFLFEYFSETQRNKGNFPGRFSGRQFSNSRSEMNVSTLELGDSALYLCASHLGGESTGELFFGEGSRLTVL.

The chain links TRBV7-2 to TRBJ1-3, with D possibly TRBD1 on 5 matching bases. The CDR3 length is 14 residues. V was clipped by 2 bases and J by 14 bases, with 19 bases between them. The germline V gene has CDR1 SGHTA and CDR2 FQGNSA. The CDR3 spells CASSLMGGAGDVYF. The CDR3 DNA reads TGTGCCAGCAGCTTAATGGGTGGGGCGGGGGATGTATATTTT. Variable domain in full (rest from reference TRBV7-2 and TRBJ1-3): GAGVSQSPSNKVTEKGKDVELRCDPISGHTALYWYRQSLGQGLEFLIYFQGNSAPDKSGLPSDRFSAERTGGSVSTLTIQRTQQEDSAVYLCASSLMGGAGDVYFGEGSWLTVV.

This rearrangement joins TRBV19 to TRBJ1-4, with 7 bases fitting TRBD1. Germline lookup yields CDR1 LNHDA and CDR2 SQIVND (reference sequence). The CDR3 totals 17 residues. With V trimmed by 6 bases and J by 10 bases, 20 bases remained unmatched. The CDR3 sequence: CASRASGSTGHLVKLFF. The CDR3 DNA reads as TGTGCCAGTAGGGCCTCGGGCTCGACAGGGCACCTCGTAAAACTGTTTTTT.

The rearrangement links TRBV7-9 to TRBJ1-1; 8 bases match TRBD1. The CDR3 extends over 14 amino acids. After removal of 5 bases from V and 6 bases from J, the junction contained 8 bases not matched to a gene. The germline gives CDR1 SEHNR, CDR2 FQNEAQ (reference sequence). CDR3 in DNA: TGTGCCAGCAGCCACACCGACAGGGGCTCTGAAGCTTTCTTT. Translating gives CASSHTDRGSEAFF.

The CDR3 protein is CASSIADGNTEAFF. The CDR3 bases are TGTGCCAGTAGTATCGCGGACGGGAACACTGAAGCTTTCTTT. This sequence joins TRBV19 and TRBJ1-1; D unclear. This CDR3 is 14 amino acids long. Germline assignment: CDR1 LNHDA and CDR2 SQIVND (reference sequence). V was clipped by 3 bases and J by 1 base, with 9 bases between them.

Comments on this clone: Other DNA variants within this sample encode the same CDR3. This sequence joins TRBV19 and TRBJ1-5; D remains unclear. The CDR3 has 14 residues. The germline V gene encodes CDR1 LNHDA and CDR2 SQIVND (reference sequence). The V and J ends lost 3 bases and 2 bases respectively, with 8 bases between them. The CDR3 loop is CASSITGGNQPQHF. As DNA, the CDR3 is TGTGCCAGTAGTATCACTGGGGGCAATCAGCCCCAGCATTTT.

CDR3 nucleotides: TGTGCCAGTAGTATAGGTCCTAGCGGGAGGACGCAGTATTTT. It is translated as CASSIGPSGRTQYF. This sequence joins TRBV19 and TRBJ2-3, with TRBD2 identical over 11 bases. There are 14 residues in the CDR3. With V trimmed by 1 base and J by 9 bases, 3 bases remained unmatched. The germline V gene encodes CDR1 LNHDA and CDR2 SQIVND (reference sequence). Complete variable domain (other parts from reference TRBV19 and TRBJ2-3): DGGITQSPKYLFRKEGQNVTLSCEQNLNHDAMYWYRQDPGQGLRLIYYSQIVNDFQKGDIAEGYSVSREKKESFPLTVTSAQKNPTAFYLCASSIGPSGRTQYFGPGTRLTVL.

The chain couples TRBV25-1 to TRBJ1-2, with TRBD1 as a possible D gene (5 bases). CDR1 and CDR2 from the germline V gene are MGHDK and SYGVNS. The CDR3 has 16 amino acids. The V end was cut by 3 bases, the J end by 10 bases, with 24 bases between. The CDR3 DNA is TGTGCCAGCAGTGAGAGTGGCGGGGGTCGCCTCCTGTCCTACACCTTC. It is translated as CASSESGGGRLLSYTF.

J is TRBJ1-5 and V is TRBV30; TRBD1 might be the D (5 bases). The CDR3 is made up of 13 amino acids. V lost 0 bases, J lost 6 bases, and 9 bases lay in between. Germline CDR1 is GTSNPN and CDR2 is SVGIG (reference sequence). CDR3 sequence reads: CAWSVTRAQPQHF. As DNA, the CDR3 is TGTGCCTGGAGTGTAACCAGGGCTCAGCCCCAGCATTTT.